Presented here are 2 T cell receptor beta chains from one specimen sequenced in a study of blood T cell repertoires in COVID-19. Libraries were prepared by immunoSEQ multiplex PCR; TCRdb keeps only in-frame clonotypes and omits some of them. The sample has 95,000 or so clones, approximately 89% seen once. Sequencing input: peripheral blood. These receptors originate from a human donor in a cohort sampled during active COVID-19.

The chain recombines TRBV14 with TRBJ1-1; D is unresolved. The CDR3 runs 14 residues. The ends were cut back, 4 bases at V and 1 base at J, with 10 bases in the middle. Germline CDR1 is SGHDN and CDR2 is FVKESK. The CDR3 DNA reads TGTGCCAGCAGCCGAGAGACACCGAACACTGAAGCTTTCTTT. Amino acid sequence: CASSRETPNTEAFF.

This chain joins TRBV9 and TRBJ2-7, with 8 bases aligning to TRBD2. This CDR3 contains 15 residues. Germline V gives CDR1 SGDLS, CDR2 YYNGEE. With 2 bases clipped from V and 4 bases from J, the junction kept 8 bases outside the gene matches. The CDR3 nucleotides are TGTGCCAGCAGCGTTAGCGGGACTCCTATGTACGAGCAGTACTTC. Translation: CASSVSGTPMYEQYF. The whole variable domain, remainder taken from reference TRBV9 and TRBJ2-7, is DSGVTQTPKHLITATGQRVTLRCSPRSGDLSVYWYQQSLDQGLQFLIQYYNGEERAKGNILERFSAQQFPDLHSELNLSSLELGDSALYFCASSVSGTPMYEQYFGPGTRLTVT.